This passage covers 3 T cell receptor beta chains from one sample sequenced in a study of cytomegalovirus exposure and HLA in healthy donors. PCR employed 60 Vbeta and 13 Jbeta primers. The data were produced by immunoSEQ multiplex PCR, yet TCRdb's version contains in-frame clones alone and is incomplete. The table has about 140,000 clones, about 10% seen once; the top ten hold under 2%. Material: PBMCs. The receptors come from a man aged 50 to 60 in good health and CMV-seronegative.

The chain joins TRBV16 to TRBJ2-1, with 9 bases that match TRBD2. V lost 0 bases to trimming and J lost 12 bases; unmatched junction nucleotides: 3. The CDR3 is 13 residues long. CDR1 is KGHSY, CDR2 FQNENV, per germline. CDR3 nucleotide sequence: TGTGCCAGCAGCCAATCTAGCGGGGGCTCGCAGTTCTTC. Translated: CASSQSSGGSQFF.

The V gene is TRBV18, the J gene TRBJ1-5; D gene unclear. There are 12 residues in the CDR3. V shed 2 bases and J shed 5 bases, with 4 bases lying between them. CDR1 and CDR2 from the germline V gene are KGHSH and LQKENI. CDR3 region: CASSPGDQPQHF. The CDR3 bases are TGTGCCAGCTCACCAGGAGATCAGCCCCAGCATTTT.

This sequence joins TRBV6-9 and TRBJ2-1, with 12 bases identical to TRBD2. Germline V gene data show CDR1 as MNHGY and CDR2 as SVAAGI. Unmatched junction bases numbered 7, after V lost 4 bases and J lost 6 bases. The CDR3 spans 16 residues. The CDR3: CASSLRLAGVFNEQFF. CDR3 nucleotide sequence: TGTGCCAGCAGTTTAAGACTAGCGGGAGTCTTCAATGAGCAGTTCTTC.